Shown below are 18 T cell receptor beta chains from a single sample sequenced in a study of human T cells and chemical hapten exposure. Time point given: patch test 3, about 24 weeks after DPC sensitization. The treatment here: therapeutic diphenylcyclopropenone sensitization with weekly scalp DPC. TCRdb analysed the RACE reads with MiXCR anew, one entry per CDR3 protein. The sample carries under 200,000 distinct CDR3 sequences, approximately 30% recorded once. This specimen was whole blood, taken in connection with sensitization to the hapten diphenylcyclopropenone (DPC). These receptors were obtained from a woman aged 18-29 years with alopecia areata. Some clones in this sample may be carry-over from other donors' samples.

This clonotype was counted ten times or more. The chain joins TRBV11-2 to TRBJ2-7; maybe TRBD1 (9 bases). This CDR3 contains 18 residues. CDR1 SGHAT and CDR2 FQNNGV come from the germline V gene. V lost 4 bases, J lost 9 bases, and 31 bases lay in between. As DNA, the CDR3 is TGTGCCAGCAGCTCTCTTTGGGACAGGGTTTCCTTAGCGGGAAGGCAGTACTTC. This sequence encodes CASSSLWDRVSLAGRQYF.

V and J are TRBV3-1 and TRBJ2-7; 10 bases agree with TRBD2. Germline V CDR1 and CDR2: LGHDT, YNNKEL (reference sequence). The CDR3 has 16 residues. With V trimmed by 4 bases and J by 5 bases, 11 bases remained unmatched. The CDR3 region has the DNA TGTGCCAGCAGCCGCAGCGGGAGGGGGGGCCTCGACGAGCAGTACTTC. Translating gives CASSRSGRGGLDEQYF.

V usage is TRBV4-2 and J usage is TRBJ2-1, with D tentatively TRBD2 (6 bases). Trimming took 1 base from V and 5 from J, leaving 18 bases between them. The CDR3 has 17 residues. The germline gives CDR1 LGHNA, CDR2 YNFKEQ. This chain's CDR3 is CASSQGLKGLGDNEQFF. In DNA, the CDR3 is TGTGCCAGCAGCCAAGGCCTAAAGGGACTTGGGGACAATGAGCAGTTCTTC.

This clonotype was observed at least ten times. V usage is TRBV20-1 and J usage is TRBJ2-3; 7 nucleotides agree with TRBD2. Germline CDR1 DFQATT, CDR2 SNEGSKA (reference sequence). The CDR3 is 14 residues long. V lost 6 bases and J lost 0; bases outside the gene matches: 6. The CDR3 sequence is CSARRGDSTDTQYF. As DNA, the CDR3 is TGCAGTGCCCGTCGGGGGGATAGCACAGATACGCAGTATTTT.

In its sample, this clonotype was seen a few times. The rearrangement joins TRBV12-3 or TRBV12-4 to TRBJ1-5; 7 bases are a match to TRBD1. This CDR3 has 16 residues. J gave up 4 bases and V 6 bases, and 12 bases lay outside the gene matches. The CDR3 nucleotides read TGTGCCAGCAGAACTGCGGGGCGACAGGGAAATCAGCCCCAGCATTTT. It is translated as CASRTAGRQGNQPQHF.

This clonotype was picked up many times. The gene calls are TRBV6-6 and TRBJ2-1; 8 nucleotides agree with TRBD2. CDR3 length equals 15 residues. Germline values: CDR1 MNHNY, CDR2 SVGAGI (reference sequence). The V segment lost 2 bases and the J segment 7 bases; nucleotides outside the gene matches: 7. The CDR3 loop is CASSYAQRELNEQFF. The CDR3 DNA reads TGTGCCAGCAGTTACGCCCAGCGGGAGCTTAATGAGCAGTTCTTC.

This clonotype was observed a handful of times. V gene TRBV20-1 combines with J gene TRBJ1-5, with a tentative D call TRBD1 (5 bases). The V gene lost 0 bases and the J gene lost 0 bases, with 9 bases spanning the gap. The CDR3 runs to 15 residues. Germline V lookup: CDR1 DFQATT, CDR2 SNEGSKA (reference sequence). CDR3 sequence reads: CSARDGGGSNQPQHF. The CDR3 region has the DNA TGCAGTGCTAGAGATGGTGGGGGTAGCAATCAGCCCCAGCATTTT.

CDR3 coding DNA: TGTGCCAGCAGCTTAGTCAGGGGTCTTGTCGAAAAACTGTTTTTT. It encodes CASSLVRGLVEKLFF. The chain employs TRBV11-2 and TRBJ1-4, with D possibly TRBD1 on 6 matching bases. The CDR3 has 15 amino acids. V lost 1 base and J lost 8, with 14 bases in between. CDR1 is SGHAT and CDR2 is FQNNGV in the germline V gene.

The chain employs TRBV7-6 and TRBJ2-7; TRBD2 agrees at 9 bases. Trimming removed 3 bases from V and 0 bases from J; junction bases left unmatched: 9. CDR1 is SGHVS and CDR2 is FNYEAQ in the germline V gene. This CDR3 has 17 residues. In DNA, the CDR3 is TGTGCCAGCAGCTTCGGCGGGCGGGGGGGCCCCTCCTACGAGCAGTACTTC. Translation: CASSFGGRGGPSYEQYF.

This clonotype was detected ten times or more. The genes are TRBV12-3 or TRBV12-4 and TRBJ2-4, with 8 bases lining up with TRBD2. After removal of 7 bases from V and 2 bases from J, the junction contained 4 bases not matched to a gene. The CDR3 consists of 14 residues. The CDR3 here is CASMTSVSKNIQYF. The CDR3 DNA follows: TGTGCCAGCATGACTAGCGTCTCCAAAAACATTCAGTACTTC.

This clonotype occurred a few times. The gene calls are TRBV9 and TRBJ2-1, with 9 bases that match TRBD2. The CDR3 has 16 residues. Germline V gene lookup returns CDR1 SGDLS and CDR2 YYNGEE. V dropped 0 bases and J dropped 8; count of bases not matched to a gene: 9. CDR3 amino acids: CASSVDPSGVKYEQFF. CDR3 bases: TGTGCCAGCAGCGTAGATCCTAGCGGGGTCAAGTATGAGCAGTTCTTC.

This clonotype was detected only a few times. The gene calls are TRBV29-1 and TRBJ2-5; TRBD2 matches 12 bases. CDR3 length equals 14 residues. V trimming: 2 bases; J trimming: 5 bases; junction bases outside the gene matches: 3. Per germline, CDR1 SQVTM and CDR2 ANQGSEA. DNA of the CDR3: TGCAGCGTTGAACCGACTAGCGGGGGTGAGACCCAGTACTTC. Translating gives CSVEPTSGGETQYF. The full variable domain, completed using reference TRBV29-1 and TRBJ2-5, is SAVISQKPSRDICQRGTSLTIQCQVDSQVTMMFWYRQQPGQSLTLIATANQGSEATYESGFVIDKFPISRPNLTFSTLTVSNMSPEDSSIYLCSVEPTSGGETQYFGPGTRLLVL.

This clonotype was counted a few times. The rearrangement uses TRBV7-2 and TRBJ2-3, with D perhaps matching TRBD2 (6 bases). The CDR3 spans 15 residues. Germline values: CDR1 SGHTA, CDR2 FQGNSA. Trimming removed 5 bases at V and 5 bases at J, with 17 bases between. The DNA of the CDR3 is TGTGCCAGCAGCCTCGGGACTCCGGGAAAAGATACGCAGTATTTT. Translated: CASSLGTPGKDTQYF.

This clonotype has a handful of counts. The CDR3, as DNA: TGCGCCAGCTCATACGGGGACCTAGGGGCCAACGTCCTGACTTTC. It translates to CASSYGDLGANVLTF. The chain carries TRBV5-1 and TRBJ2-6; D might be TRBD1 or TRBD2, each matching 5 bases. The germline gives CDR1 SGHRS, CDR2 YFSETQ. With 7 bases removed from V and 4 bases from J, the gap between germline ends came to 15 bases. This CDR3 has 15 residues.

The rearrangement joins TRBV9 to TRBJ2-1; 13 bases are shared with TRBD2. J was trimmed by 10 bases and V by 3 bases; bases with no gene match: 7. Germline V CDR1 and CDR2: SGDLS, YYNGEE. The CDR3 is 15 amino acids. This CDR3 is CASSARTTSGGEQFF. CDR3 nucleotides: TGTGCCAGCAGCGCGCGGACGACTAGCGGGGGGGAGCAGTTCTTC.

The chain combines TRBV12-3 or TRBV12-4 with TRBJ2-5, with 14 bases aligning to TRBD2. This CDR3 comprises 16 residues. With 5 bases clipped from V and 2 bases from J, the junction kept 4 bases outside the gene matches. CDR3 DNA: TGTGCCAGCAGTGCCCGGACTAGCGGGGGGCAAGAGACCCAGTACTTC. It encodes CASSARTSGGQETQYF.

The V gene is TRBV12-5, the J gene TRBJ2-1; a weak D match, TRBD1 (7 bases). Trimming took off 5 bases at V and 7 bases at J, with 21 bases between the two ends. This CDR3 has 16 residues. CDR1 is LGHNT and CDR2 is FRNRAP in the germline V gene. CDR3 bases: TGTGCTAGTGGTCCCGGAGGGGGCCCTCCATATAATGAGCAGTTCTTC. Protein: CASGPGGGPPYNEQFF.

The chain combines TRBV4-1 with TRBJ2-1, with TRBD2 identical over 10 bases. CDR1 is MGHRA and CDR2 is YSYEKL in the germline V gene. This CDR3 comprises 16 residues. With V trimmed by 4 bases and J by 1 base, 4 bases remained unmatched. This chain's CDR3 is CASSPLAGGSYNEQFF. The CDR3 DNA sequence: TGCGCCAGCAGCCCCTTAGCGGGAGGATCCTACAATGAGCAGTTCTTC.